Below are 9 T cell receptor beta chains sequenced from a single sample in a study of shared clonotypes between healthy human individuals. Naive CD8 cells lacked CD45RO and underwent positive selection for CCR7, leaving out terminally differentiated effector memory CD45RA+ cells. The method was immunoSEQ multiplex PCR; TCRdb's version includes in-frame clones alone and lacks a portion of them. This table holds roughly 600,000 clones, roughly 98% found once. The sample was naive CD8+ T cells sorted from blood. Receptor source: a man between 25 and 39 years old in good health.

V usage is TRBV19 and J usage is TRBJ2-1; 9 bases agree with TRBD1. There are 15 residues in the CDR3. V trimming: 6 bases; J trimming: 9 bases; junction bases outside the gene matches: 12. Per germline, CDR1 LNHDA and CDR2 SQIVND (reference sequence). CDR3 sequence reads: CASRTRDRDKGEQFF. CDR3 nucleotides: TGTGCCAGTAGGACCAGGGACAGGGACAAAGGTGAGCAGTTCTTC.

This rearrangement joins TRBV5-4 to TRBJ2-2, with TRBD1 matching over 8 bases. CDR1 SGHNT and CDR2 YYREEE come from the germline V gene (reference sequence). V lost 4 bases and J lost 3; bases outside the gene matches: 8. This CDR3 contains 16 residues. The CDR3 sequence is CASSRQGIEYTGELFF. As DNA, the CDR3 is TGTGCCAGCAGCCGACAGGGGATCGAATACACCGGGGAGCTGTTTTTT.

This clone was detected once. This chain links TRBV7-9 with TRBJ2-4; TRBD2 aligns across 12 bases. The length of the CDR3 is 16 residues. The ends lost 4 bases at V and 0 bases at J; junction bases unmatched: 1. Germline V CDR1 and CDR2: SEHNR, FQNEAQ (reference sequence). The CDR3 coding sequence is TGTGCCAGCAGCTCGACTAGCGGGAGAGCCAAAAACATTCAGTACTTC. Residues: CASSSTSGRAKNIQYF.

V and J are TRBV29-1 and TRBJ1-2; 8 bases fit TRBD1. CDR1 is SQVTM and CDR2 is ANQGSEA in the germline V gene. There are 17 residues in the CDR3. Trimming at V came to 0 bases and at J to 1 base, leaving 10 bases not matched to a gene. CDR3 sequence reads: CSVEDRRTGSHNYGYTF. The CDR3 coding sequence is TGCAGCGTTGAAGATCGGCGGACAGGGTCCCATAACTATGGCTACACCTTC. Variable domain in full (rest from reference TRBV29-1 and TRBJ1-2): SAVISQKPSRDICQRGTSLTIQCQVDSQVTMMFWYRQQPGQSLTLIATANQGSEATYESGFVIDKFPISRPNLTFSTLTVSNMSPEDSSIYLCSVEDRRTGSHNYGYTFGSGTRLTVV.

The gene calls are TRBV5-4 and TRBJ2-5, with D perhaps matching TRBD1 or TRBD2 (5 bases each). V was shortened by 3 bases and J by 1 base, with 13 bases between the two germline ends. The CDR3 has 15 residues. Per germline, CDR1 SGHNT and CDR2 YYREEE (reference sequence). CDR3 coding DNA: TGTGCCAGCAGCTGGGGGTGGGAATCCCAAGAGACCCAGTACTTC. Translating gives CASSWGWESQETQYF.

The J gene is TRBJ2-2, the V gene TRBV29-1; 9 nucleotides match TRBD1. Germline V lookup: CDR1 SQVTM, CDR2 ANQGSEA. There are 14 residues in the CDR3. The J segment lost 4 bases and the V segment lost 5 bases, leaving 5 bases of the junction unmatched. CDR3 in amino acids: CSVRGQGLTGELFF. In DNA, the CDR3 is TGCAGCGTTCGGGGACAGGGCCTCACCGGGGAGCTGTTTTTT.

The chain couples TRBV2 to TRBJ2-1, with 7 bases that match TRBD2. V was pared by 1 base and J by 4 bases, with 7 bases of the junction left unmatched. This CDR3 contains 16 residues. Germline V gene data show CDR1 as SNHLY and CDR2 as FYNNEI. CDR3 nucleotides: TGTGCCAGCAGTGAAGTTGTGGGGAGGGTGTACAATGAGCAGTTCTTC. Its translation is CASSEVVGRVYNEQFF.

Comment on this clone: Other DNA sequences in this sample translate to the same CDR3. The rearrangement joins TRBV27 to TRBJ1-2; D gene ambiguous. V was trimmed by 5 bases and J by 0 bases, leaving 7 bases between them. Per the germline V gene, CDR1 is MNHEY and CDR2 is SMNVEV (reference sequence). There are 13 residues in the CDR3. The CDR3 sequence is CASSLGSNYGYTF. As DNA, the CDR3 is TGTGCCAGCAGTCTCGGTTCTAACTATGGCTACACCTTC.

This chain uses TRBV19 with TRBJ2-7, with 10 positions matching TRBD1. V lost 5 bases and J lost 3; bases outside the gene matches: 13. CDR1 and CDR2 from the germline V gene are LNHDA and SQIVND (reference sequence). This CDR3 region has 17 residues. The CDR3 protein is CASSPDLGTGVFYEQYF. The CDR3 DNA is TGTGCCAGTAGTCCTGACCTCGGGACAGGGGTTTTCTACGAGCAGTACTTC. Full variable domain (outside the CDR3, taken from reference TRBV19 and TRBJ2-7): DGGITQSPKYLFRKEGQNVTLSCEQNLNHDAMYWYRQDPGQGLRLIYYSQIVNDFQKGDIAEGYSVSREKKESFPLTVTSAQKNPTAFYLCASSPDLGTGVFYEQYFGPGTRLTVT.